The clone carrying this T cell receptor (beta chain) was counted at least ten times. The antigen is undetermined. The sample belongs to a study of CD8 T cells in ankylosing spondylitis. Study-level results: Seemingly distinctive of ankylosing spondylitis blood was a TCR beta motif formed by eight highly homologous variants.

Trimming shortened V by 1 base and J by 8 bases, and 5 bases separated the two germline ends. The germline CDR1 and CDR2 sequences are SGHNT and YENEEA. This CDR3 has 11 amino acids. Quantitative 5'-RACE with molecular barcodes generated TCR beta libraries. TCRdb ran MiXCR on the 5' RACE reads and lists one entry per CDR3 protein. The sample comprises around 300,000 distinct CDR3 sequences, approximately 15% of which are singletons, and 0.9% to 1.2% rests with the top ten. Input material: blood, either unsorted or a sorted T cell fraction (not recorded which). This TCR was recovered from a male donor with ankylosing spondylitis or in good health (not recorded which). This chain joins TRBV11-3 and TRBJ1-2; D not certain. The CDR3 DNA follows: TGTGCCAGCAGCTTAGGTTCCGGCTACACCTTC. Its protein product is CASSLGSGYTF.